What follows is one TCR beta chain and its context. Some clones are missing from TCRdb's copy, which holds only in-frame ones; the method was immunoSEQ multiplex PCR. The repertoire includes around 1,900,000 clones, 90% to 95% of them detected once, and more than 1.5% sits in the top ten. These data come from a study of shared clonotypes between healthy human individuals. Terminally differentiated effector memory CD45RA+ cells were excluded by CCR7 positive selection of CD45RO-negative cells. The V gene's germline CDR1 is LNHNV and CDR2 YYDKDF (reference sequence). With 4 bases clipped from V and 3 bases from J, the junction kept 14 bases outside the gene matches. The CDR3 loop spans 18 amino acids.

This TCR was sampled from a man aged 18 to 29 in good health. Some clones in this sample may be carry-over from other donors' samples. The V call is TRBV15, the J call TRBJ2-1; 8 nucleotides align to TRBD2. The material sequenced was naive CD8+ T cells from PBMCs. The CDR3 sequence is CATSTGRGWRGDYNEQFF. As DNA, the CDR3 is TGTGCCACCAGCACCGGGAGGGGATGGCGGGGCGACTACAATGAGCAGTTCTTC.